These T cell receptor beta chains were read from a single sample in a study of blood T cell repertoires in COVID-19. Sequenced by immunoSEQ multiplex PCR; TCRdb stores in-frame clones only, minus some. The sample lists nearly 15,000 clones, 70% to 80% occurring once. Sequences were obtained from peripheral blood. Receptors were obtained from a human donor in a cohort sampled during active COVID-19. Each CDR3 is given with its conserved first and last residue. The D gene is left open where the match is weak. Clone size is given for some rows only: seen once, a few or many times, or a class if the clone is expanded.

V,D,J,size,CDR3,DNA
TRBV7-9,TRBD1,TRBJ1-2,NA,CASSLVGQGYGYTF,TGTGCCAGCAGCTTAGTGGGACAGGGGTATGGCTACACCTTC
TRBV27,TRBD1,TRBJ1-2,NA,CASSLWDRGSGYTF,TGTGCCAGCAGTTTATGGGACAGGGGTAGTGGCTACACCTTC
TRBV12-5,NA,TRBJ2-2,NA,CASGPGHPNTGELFF,TGTGCTAGTGGTCCAGGACACCCGAACACCGGGGAGCTGTTTTTT
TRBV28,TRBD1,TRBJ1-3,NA,CASSPWTGGGGNTIYF,TGTGCCAGCAGTCCGTGGACAGGGGGCGGGGGAAACACCATATATTTT
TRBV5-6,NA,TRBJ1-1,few,CASSFGGQRTEAFF,TGTGCCAGCAGCTTTGGGGGACAAAGAACTGAAGCTTTCTTT
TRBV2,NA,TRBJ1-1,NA,CASRREMNTEAFF,TGTGCCAGCAGGCGGGAGATGAACACTGAAGCTTTCTTT
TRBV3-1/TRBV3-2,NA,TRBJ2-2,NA,CASSRGSNANTGELFF,TGTGCCAGCAGCCGAGGATCAAACGCGAACACCGGGGAGCTGTTTTTT
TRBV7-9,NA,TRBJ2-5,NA,CASSSGEIGRARETQYF,TGTGCCAGCAGCTCCGGCGAAATTGGCAGGGCCAGGGAGACCCAGTACTTC
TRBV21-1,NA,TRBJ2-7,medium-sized,CASRVGQGWLEQYF,TGTGCCAGCAGGGTCGGACAGGGGTGGTTGGAGCAGTACTTC
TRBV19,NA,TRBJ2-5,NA,CAGSIGGRFETQYF,TGTGCCGGTAGTATCGGGGGGCGGTTCGAGACCCAGTACTTC
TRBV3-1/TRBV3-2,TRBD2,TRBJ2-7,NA,CASSLWTSSYEQYF,TGTGCCAGCAGCTTGTGGACTAGTTCCTACGAGCAGTACTTC
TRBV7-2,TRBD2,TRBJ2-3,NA,CASSLGLAGGSTDTQYF,TGTGCCAGCAGCTTAGGACTAGCGGGGGGTAGCACAGATACGCAGTATTTT
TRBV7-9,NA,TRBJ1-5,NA,CASSPLTGNQPQHF,TGTGCCAGCAGCCCACTGACAGGTAATCAGCCCCAGCATTTT
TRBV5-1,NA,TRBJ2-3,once,CASSGDFDTQYF,TGCGCCAGCAGCGGGGACTTCGATACGCAGTATTTT
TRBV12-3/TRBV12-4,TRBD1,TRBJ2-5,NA,CASRGQGRETQYF,TGTGCCAGCAGGGGACAGGGGCGAGAGACCCAGTACTTC
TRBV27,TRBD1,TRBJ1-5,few,CASSLVGQDNQPQHF,TGTGCCAGCAGTTTAGTCGGACAGGACAATCAGCCCCAGCATTTT
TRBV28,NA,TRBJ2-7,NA,CASIDGRNYEQYF,TGTGCCAGCATCGACGGCAGGAACTACGAGCAGTACTTC
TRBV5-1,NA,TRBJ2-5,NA,CASSPTTGQETQYF,TGCGCCAGCAGCCCTACGACGGGCCAAGAGACCCAGTACTTC
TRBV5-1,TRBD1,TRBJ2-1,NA,CASSLTTGGLREQFF,TGCGCCAGCAGCTTAACTACAGGGGGCCTGAGGGAGCAGTTCTTC
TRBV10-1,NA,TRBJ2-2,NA,CASSGIGRTGELFF,TGCGCCAGCAGTGGCATAGGGAGGACCGGGGAGCTGTTTTTT
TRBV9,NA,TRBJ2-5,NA,CASSVAVGGLQETQYF,TGTGCCAGCAGCGTAGCCGTTGGGGGACTCCAAGAGACCCAGTACTTC
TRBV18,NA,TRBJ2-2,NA,CASSPFPLSNTGELFF,TGTGCCAGCTCACCATTTCCACTCTCGAACACCGGGGAGCTGTTTTTT
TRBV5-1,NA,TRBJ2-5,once,CASSLELNQETQYF,TGCGCCAGCAGCTTAGAACTAAACCAAGAGACCCAGTACTTC
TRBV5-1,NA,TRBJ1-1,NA,CASGKEAMNTEAFF,TGCGCCAGCGGGAAGGAGGCCATGAACACTGAAGCTTTCTTT
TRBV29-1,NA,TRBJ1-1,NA,CSVREPTIPEAFF,TGCAGCGTTCGGGAGCCAACTATCCCTGAAGCTTTCTTT
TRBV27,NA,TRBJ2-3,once,CASSSRHSTDTQYF,TGTGCCAGCAGTTCGAGACACTCCACAGATACGCAGTATTTT
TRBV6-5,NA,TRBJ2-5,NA,CASRQENQETQYF,TGTGCCAGCAGACAGGAGAACCAAGAGACCCAGTACTTC
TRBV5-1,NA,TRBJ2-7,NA,CASSLDGLLGEQYF,TGCGCCAGCAGCTTGGACGGACTTTTGGGCGAGCAGTACTTC
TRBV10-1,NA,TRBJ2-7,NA,CASSETEYEQYF,TGCGCCAGCAGTGAGACAGAATACGAGCAGTACTTC